This TCR beta chain was captured by sequencing in a study of monozygotic twins with inflammatory bowel disease. Study results and limitations: Lower sharing of clonotypes with other individuals was seen in IBD patients than in healthy twins. This was most marked in patients showing signs of disease activity. No repertoire similarity difference was seen between concordant and discordant twins; power was possibly limited.

About this clonotype: Its matching antigen is unknown.

Eight distinct reactions (per sample) were used to make the cDNA. TCRdb reprocessed the 5' RACE reads; each CDR3 protein has one entry and no DNA is given. The sample yields about 210,000 distinct CDR3 sequences, of which the top ten take up less than 2%. Every donor provided one blood sample measuring approximately 2.5 ml. The germline gives CDR1 DFQATT, CDR2 SNEGSKA (reference sequence). This CDR3 region has 15 residues. This TCR derives from a human donor with ulcerative colitis or Crohn's disease, or a healthy co-twin of an affected twin (not recorded which). The V and J genes are TRBV20-1 and TRBJ2-2; TCRdb selects TRBD1, and the lack of DNA leaves this call unchecked. Sequences were obtained from blood. Here the CDR3 reads CSARKQGTVTGELFF.